This T cell receptor (beta chain) was documented in a study of T cell responses to AZD1222 COVID-19 vaccine. Comment on this clone: Antigen unknown.

Overall study findings and caveats: Clonal diversity was possibly underestimated, and white British individuals and females predominated among donors. Just six or seven AZD1222 recipients tested seropositive at baseline. Targeting of unmutated variant regions was reportedly seen in nearly half of spike-specific TCRs. Vaccine-associated CD4 TCRs ranged over spike, dominating at 160-218 and 743-854.

The repertoire was sequenced with immunoSEQ multiplex PCR; TCRdb's copy has only in-frame clones and lacks some. The sample records some 150,000 clones, about nine tenths being singletons. CDR1 and CDR2 from the germline V gene are SGHAT and FQNNGV. The ends lost 5 bases at V and 10 bases at J; junction bases unmatched: 10. This CDR3 is 15 amino acids long. The TCR sequence derives from an adult who received the AZD1222 COVID-19 vaccine. The sequencing used peripheral blood, collected 28 days after the second AZD1222 dose. The chain is built from TRBV11-2 and TRBJ1-6; 8 bases fit TRBD1. Here the CDR3 DNA reads TGTGCCAGCAGCCAGTCGACAGGGGTTGTATCACCCCTCCACTTT. This translates into CASSQSTGVVSPLHF.